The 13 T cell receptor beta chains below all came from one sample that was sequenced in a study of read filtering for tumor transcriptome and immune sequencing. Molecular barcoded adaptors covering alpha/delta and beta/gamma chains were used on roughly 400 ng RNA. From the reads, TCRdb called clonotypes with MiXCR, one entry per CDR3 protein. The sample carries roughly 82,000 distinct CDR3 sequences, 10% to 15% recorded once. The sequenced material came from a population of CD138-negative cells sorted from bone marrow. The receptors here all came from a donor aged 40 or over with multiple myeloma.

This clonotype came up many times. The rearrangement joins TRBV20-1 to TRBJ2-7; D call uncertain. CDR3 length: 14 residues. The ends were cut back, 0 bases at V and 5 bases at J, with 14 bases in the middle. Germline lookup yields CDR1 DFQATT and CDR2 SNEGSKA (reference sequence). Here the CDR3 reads CSAREFRAGNEQYF. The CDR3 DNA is TGCAGTGCTAGAGAGTTTAGGGCCGGAAACGAGCAGTACTTC.

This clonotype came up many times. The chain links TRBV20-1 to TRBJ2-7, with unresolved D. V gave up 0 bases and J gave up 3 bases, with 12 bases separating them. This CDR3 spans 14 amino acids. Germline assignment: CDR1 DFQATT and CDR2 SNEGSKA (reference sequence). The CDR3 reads CSARDMAGSYEQYF. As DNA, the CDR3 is TGCAGTGCTAGAGATATGGCTGGAAGCTACGAGCAGTACTTC.

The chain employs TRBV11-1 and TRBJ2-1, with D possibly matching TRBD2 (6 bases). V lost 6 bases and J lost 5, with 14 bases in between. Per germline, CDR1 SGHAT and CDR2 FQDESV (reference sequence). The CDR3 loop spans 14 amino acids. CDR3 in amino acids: CASRWGGVNNEQFF. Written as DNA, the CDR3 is TGTGCCAGCAGATGGGGCGGGGTTAACAATGAGCAGTTCTTC.

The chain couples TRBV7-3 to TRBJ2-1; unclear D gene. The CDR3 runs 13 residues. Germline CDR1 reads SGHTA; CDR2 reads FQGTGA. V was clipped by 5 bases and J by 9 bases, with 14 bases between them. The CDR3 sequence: CASSLGSNSEQFF. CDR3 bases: TGTGCCAGCAGCCTAGGTTCGAATAGTGAGCAGTTCTTC.

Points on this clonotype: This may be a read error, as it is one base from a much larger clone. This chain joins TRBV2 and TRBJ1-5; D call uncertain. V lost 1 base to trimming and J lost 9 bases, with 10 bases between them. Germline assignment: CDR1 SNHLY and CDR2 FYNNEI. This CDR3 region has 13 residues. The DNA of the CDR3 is TGTGCCAGCAGTGAAGTGAGAGATCGGCCCCAGCATTTT. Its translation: CASSEVRDRPQHF.

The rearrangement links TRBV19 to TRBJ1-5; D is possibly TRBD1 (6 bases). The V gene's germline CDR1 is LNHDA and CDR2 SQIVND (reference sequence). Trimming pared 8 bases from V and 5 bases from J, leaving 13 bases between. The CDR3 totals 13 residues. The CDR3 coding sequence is TGTGCCAGTGATTGGGGGGGCGATCAGCCCCAGCATTTT. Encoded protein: CASDWGGDQPQHF.

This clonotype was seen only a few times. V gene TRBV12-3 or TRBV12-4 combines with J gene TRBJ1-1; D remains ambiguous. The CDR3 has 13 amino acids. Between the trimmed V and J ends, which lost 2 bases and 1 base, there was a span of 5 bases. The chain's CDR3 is CASSLSQNTEAFF. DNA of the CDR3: TGTGCCAGCAGTTTATCTCAGAACACTGAAGCTTTCTTT.

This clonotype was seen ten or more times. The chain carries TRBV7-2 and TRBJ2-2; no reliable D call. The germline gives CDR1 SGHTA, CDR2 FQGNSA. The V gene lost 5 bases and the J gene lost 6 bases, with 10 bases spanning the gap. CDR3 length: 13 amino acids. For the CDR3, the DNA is TGTGCCAGCAGCACCTCGGCGGCCGGGGAGCTGTTTTTT. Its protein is CASSTSAAGELFF.

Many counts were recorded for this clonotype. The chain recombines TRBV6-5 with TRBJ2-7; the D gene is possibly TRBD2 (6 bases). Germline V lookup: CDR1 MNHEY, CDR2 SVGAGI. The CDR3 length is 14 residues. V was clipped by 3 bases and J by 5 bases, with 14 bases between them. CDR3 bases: TGTGCCAGCAGTTATGGGGGGACGGGGGACGAGCAGTACTTC. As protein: CASSYGGTGDEQYF.

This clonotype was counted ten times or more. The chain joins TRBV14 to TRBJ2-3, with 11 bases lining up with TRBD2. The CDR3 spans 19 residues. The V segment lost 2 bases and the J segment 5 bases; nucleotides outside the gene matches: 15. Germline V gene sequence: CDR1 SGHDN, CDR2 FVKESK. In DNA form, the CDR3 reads TGTGCCAGCAGCCAAACGGGATTACTAGCGGGAGTTATTGGAGATACGCAGTATTTT. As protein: CASSQTGLLAGVIGDTQYF. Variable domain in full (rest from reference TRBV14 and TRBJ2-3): EAGVTQFPSHSVIEKGQTVTLRCDPISGHDNLYWYRRVMGKEIKFLLHFVKESKQDESGMPNNRFLAERTGGTYSTLKVQPAELEDSGVYFCASSQTGLLAGVIGDTQYFGPGTRLTVL.

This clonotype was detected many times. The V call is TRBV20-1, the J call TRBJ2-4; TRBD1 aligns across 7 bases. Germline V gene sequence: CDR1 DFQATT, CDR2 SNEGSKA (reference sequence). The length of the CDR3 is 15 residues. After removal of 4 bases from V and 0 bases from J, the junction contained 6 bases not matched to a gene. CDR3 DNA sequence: TGCAGTGCTACAAGGGGACAGCTAGCCAAAAACATTCAGTACTTC. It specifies CSATRGQLAKNIQYF.

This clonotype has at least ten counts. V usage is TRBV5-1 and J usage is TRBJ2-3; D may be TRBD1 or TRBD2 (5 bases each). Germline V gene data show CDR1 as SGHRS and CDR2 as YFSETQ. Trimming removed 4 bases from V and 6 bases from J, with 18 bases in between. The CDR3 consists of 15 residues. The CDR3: CASSTGTLFADTQYF. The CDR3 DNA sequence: TGCGCCAGCAGCACCGGGACGCTTTTTGCTGATACGCAGTATTTT. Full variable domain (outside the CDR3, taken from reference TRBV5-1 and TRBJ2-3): KAGVTQTPRYLIKTRGQQVTLSCSPISGHRSVSWYQQTPGQGLQFLFEYFSETQRNKGNFPGRFSGRQFSNSRSEMNVSTLELGDSALYLCASSTGTLFADTQYFGPGTRLTVL.

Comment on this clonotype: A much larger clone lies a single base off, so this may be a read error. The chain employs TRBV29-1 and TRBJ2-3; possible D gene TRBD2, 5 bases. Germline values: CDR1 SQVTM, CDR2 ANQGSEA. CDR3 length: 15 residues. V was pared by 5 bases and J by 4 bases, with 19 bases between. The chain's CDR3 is CSVRSLSVGADTQYF. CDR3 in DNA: TGCAGCGTTCGATCACTTAGCGTGGGCGCAGATACGCAGTATTTT.